This T cell receptor (beta chain) was documented in a study of cytomegalovirus exposure and HLA in healthy donors. The sample holds a few counts of this clone. Its specificity is not known. The CDR3 loop spans 15 amino acids. After removal of 5 bases from V and 1 base from J, the junction contained 7 bases not matched to a gene. Germline-derived CDR1 and CDR2 are SGHRS and YFSETQ. Study results and limitations: About 90% or about 30% of the time was how often most TCR beta V segments were productive, according to an earlier analysis. Common viral pathogens (according to a later analysis) appeared linked to several of the most significant clusters. A few of the chains that were CMV-associated were confirmed in vitro to be specific for CMV antigens. Cytomegalovirus association was listed for around 180 TCR beta chains.

Both 60 Vbeta primers and 13 Jbeta primers went into the PCR. This table comes from immunoSEQ multiplex PCR, and its TCRdb copy is limited to in-frame clones, with some not included. Among 110,000 to 150,000 clones listed, 70% were seen once. The sample was PBMCs. The V call is TRBV5-1, the J call TRBJ2-3, with 7 bases fitting TRBD1. This clonotype originated in a woman in her thirties in good health and CMV-seronegative. The CDR3 spells CASSPRGRGTDTQYF. The DNA of the CDR3 is TGCGCCAGCAGTCCCAGGGGGAGAGGCACAGATACGCAGTATTTT.